The 26 T cell receptor beta chains reported below all come from one sample, sequenced in a study of OX40 agonist ivuxolimab in advanced cancers. TCRdb keeps only in-frame clones here, not all; method: immunoSEQ multiplex PCR. The sample contains approximately 25,000 clones, 60% to 80% of which appear only once. The specimen comprised CD4+ or CD8+ T cells sorted from blood, sampled in a trial of the OX40 agonist ivuxolimab. The receptors stem from an adult with an advanced solid tumor such as melanoma, head and neck, liver or kidney cancer.

This clone has only a few counts. The chain has TRBV21-1 and TRBJ1-2. TRBV21-1 is annotated as a pseudogene. CDR3 length: 14 residues. CDR3 bases: TGTGCCAGCAGCAAGGCAACGGGGTTAAACGGCTACACCTTC. Its protein product is CASSKATGLNGYTF.

This clone appeared once. This chain uses TRBV5-1 with TRBJ2-1; D remains unclear. Germline loops: CDR1 SGHRS, CDR2 YFSETQ. The CDR3 consists of 13 residues. V lost 5 bases and J 5 bases, leaving 11 bases between the germline ends. CDR3 in amino acids: CASSRSRNNEQFF. The CDR3 coding sequence is TGCGCCAGCAGTCGTAGCAGAAACAATGAGCAGTTCTTC.

The chain employs TRBV5-1 and TRBJ2-7, with TRBD2 as a possible D gene (5 bases). CDR1 and CDR2 (germline): SGHRS, YFSETQ. The ends were cut back, 0 bases at V and 2 bases at J, with 9 bases in the middle. The CDR3 is 14 residues long. CDR3 loop: CASSLARDPYEQYF. The CDR3, as DNA: TGCGCCAGCAGCTTGGCGAGGGATCCCTACGAGCAGTACTTC.

The chain uses TRBV7-3 and TRBJ2-3; D may match TRBD1 or TRBD2 (5 bases each). This CDR3 comprises 14 residues. CDR1 and CDR2 (germline): SGHTA, FQGTGA. V was trimmed by 5 bases and J by 6 bases, leaving 15 bases between them. The chain's CDR3 is CASSPSRGVDTQYF. The CDR3 DNA is TGTGCCAGCAGCCCCAGTCGAGGGGTGGATACGCAGTATTTT.

CDR3 in amino acids: CASSLGFGTSNEQFF. CDR3 in DNA: TGCGCCAGCAGCTTGGGATTTGGGACTAGCAATGAGCAGTTCTTC. The chain has TRBV5-1 and TRBJ2-1; 8 bases are shared with TRBD2. CDR1 is SGHRS, CDR2 YFSETQ, per germline. Germline trimming cut 0 bases from V and 6 bases from J; bases unmatched to any gene: 5. The CDR3 extends over 15 amino acids. Full variable domain (missing parts from reference TRBV5-1 and TRBJ2-1): KAGVTQTPRYLIKTRGQQVTLSCSPISGHRSVSWYQQTPGQGLQFLFEYFSETQRNKGNFPGRFSGRQFSNSRSEMNVSTLELGDSALYLCASSLGFGTSNEQFFGPGTRLTVL.

The gene calls are TRBV2 and TRBJ1-2, with D unclear. V shed 3 bases and J shed 8 bases, with 13 bases lying between them. Per the germline V gene, CDR1 is SNHLY and CDR2 is FYNNEI. This CDR3 is 13 amino acids long. The CDR3 DNA sequence: TGTGCCAGCAGTGATTTACGGATGCCGGGCTACACCTTC. Residues: CASSDLRMPGYTF.

J is TRBJ1-2 and V is TRBV5-1; 7 bases are shared with TRBD1. The CDR3 spans 13 residues. With V trimmed by 4 bases and J by 4 bases, 4 bases remained unmatched. Germline-derived CDR1 and CDR2 are SGHRS and YFSETQ. CDR3 amino acids: CASSRTGPYGYTF. CDR3 DNA sequence: TGCGCCAGCAGCAGGACAGGCCCCTATGGCTACACCTTC.

The chain links TRBV7-2 to TRBJ1-1; TRBD1 aligns across 8 bases. The CDR3 extends over 14 amino acids. Germline CDR1 SGHTA, CDR2 FQGNSA. V trimming: 5 bases; J trimming: 4 bases; junction bases outside the gene matches: 6. The CDR3 protein is CASSPQGASTEAFF. Written as DNA, the CDR3 is TGTGCCAGCAGCCCGCAGGGGGCGAGCACTGAAGCTTTCTTT.

The V and J genes are TRBV7-4 and TRBJ1-4; the D is unclear. Germline CDR1 and CDR2: SGHVT and SQSDAQ. Trimming pared 1 base from V and 3 bases from J, leaving 15 bases between. This CDR3 has 17 amino acids. CDR3 DNA sequence: TGTGCCAGCAGCTTAGGTCCACGGGGAAGGCCTAATGAAAAACTGTTTTTT. Translating it yields CASSLGPRGRPNEKLFF.

The chain uses TRBV5-1 and TRBJ1-4, with unresolved D. This CDR3 spans 13 amino acids. Trimming removed 6 bases at V and 7 bases at J, with 13 bases between. Germline assignment: CDR1 SGHRS and CDR2 YFSETQ. The CDR3 region is CASNSGLGEKLFF. The CDR3 DNA reads as TGCGCCAGCAATTCTGGGCTTGGTGAAAAACTGTTTTTT.

This clone has only one observation. V usage is TRBV6-4 and J usage is TRBJ2-1; weak D call: TRBD1 (5 bases). CDR1 is MRHNA and CDR2 is SNTAGT in the germline V gene. The CDR3 has 14 amino acids. V was cut by 5 bases and J by 0 bases, with 8 bases left in between. The CDR3 protein is CASSSDSSYNEQFF. CDR3 sequence (DNA): TGTGCCAGCAGTAGTGACAGCTCCTACAATGAGCAGTTCTTC.

The rearrangement joins TRBV5-6 to TRBJ2-7, with 9 bases that match TRBD1. V lost 2 bases to trimming and J lost 4 bases; unmatched junction nucleotides: 4. This CDR3 region has 14 residues. Per the germline V gene, CDR1 is SGHDT and CDR2 is YYEEEE. The CDR3 nucleotides read TGTGCCAGCAGCTTCGGGACAGGGACGTACGAGCAGTACTTC. Amino acid sequence: CASSFGTGTYEQYF. Supplemented by reference TRBV5-6 and TRBJ2-7, the full variable domain reads DAGVTQSPTHLIKTRGQQVTLRCSPKSGHDTVSWYQQALGQGPQFIFQYYEEEERQRGNFPDRFSGHQFPNYSSELNVNALLLGDSALYLCASSFGTGTYEQYFGPGTRLTVT.

V and J are TRBV11-2 and TRBJ1-1; no firm D call. The CDR3 has 15 amino acids. Germline values: CDR1 SGHAT, CDR2 FQNNGV. V was pared by 1 base and J by 2 bases, with 11 bases between. For the CDR3, the DNA is TGTGCCAGCAGCTTAGTGAGGAATCGTAACACTGAAGCTTTCTTT. Residues: CASSLVRNRNTEAFF.

V usage is TRBV5-4 and J usage is TRBJ2-1, with 7 bases aligning to TRBD2. V lost 1 base to trimming and J lost 3 bases; unmatched junction nucleotides: 7. This CDR3 is 16 amino acids long. CDR1 and CDR2 (germline): SGHNT, YYREEE (reference sequence). In DNA form, the CDR3 reads TGTGCCAGCAGCTTGAGCGGGAAGGACGGCTACAATGAGCAGTTCTTC. As protein: CASSLSGKDGYNEQFF.

The rearrangement uses TRBV6-4 and TRBJ2-2; 9 bases map to TRBD1. Germline CDR1 MRHNA, CDR2 SNTAGT. Trimming cost V 3 bases and J 2 bases; bases outside gene matches: 10. The length of the CDR3 is 18 residues. CDR3 loop: CASSENLMGQGNTGELFF. The CDR3, as DNA: TGTGCCAGCAGTGAAAATTTAATGGGACAGGGAAACACCGGGGAGCTGTTTTTT.

This clone was found once. CDR3 nucleotide sequence: TGTGCCAGCAGCTTAACAGTCAACATGAACACTGAAGCTTTCTTT. It specifies CASSLTVNMNTEAFF. This chain links TRBV7-2 with TRBJ1-1; D is ambiguous. The CDR3 loop spans 15 amino acids. Deletions cut 2 bases from V and 0 bases from J, with 10 bases between. CDR1 is SGHTA and CDR2 is FQGNSA in the germline V gene.

This clone was recorded a few times. The chain has TRBV5-1 and TRBJ2-6; no clear D. This CDR3 region has 16 residues. Trimming pared 0 bases from V and 1 base from J, leaving 8 bases between. The germline gives CDR1 SGHRS, CDR2 YFSETQ. The CDR3 DNA reads TGCGCCAGCAGCTTGGTGCCCGGATCTGGGGCCAACGTCCTGACTTTC. It encodes CASSLVPGSGANVLTF.

V gene TRBV5-4 combines with J gene TRBJ2-6, with D unclear. Trimming left V 7 bases short and J 5 bases short, with 22 bases between. Germline assignment: CDR1 SGHNT and CDR2 YYREEE (reference sequence). This CDR3 has 17 amino acids. The CDR3 reads CASGNPLAQSRANVLTF. DNA of the CDR3: TGTGCCAGCGGTAACCCTCTCGCACAAAGTCGGGCCAACGTCCTGACTTTC.

V and J are TRBV13 and TRBJ1-4; maybe TRBD1 (6 bases). The CDR3 length is 14 residues. Germline V lookup: CDR1 PRHDT, CDR2 FYEKMQ (reference sequence). With 5 bases removed from V and 6 bases from J, the gap between germline ends came to 13 bases. The CDR3 region is CASSLQGADEKLFF. The DNA of the CDR3 is TGTGCCAGCAGCCTACAGGGAGCGGATGAAAAACTGTTTTTT.

The CDR3 sequence: CASSLLAGVSTGELFF. The CDR3 DNA is TGTGCCAGCAGTTTACTAGCGGGAGTAAGCACCGGGGAGCTGTTTTTT. The V and J genes are TRBV28 and TRBJ2-2, with TRBD2 identical over 10 bases. Germline-derived CDR1 and CDR2 are MDHEN and SYDVKM. This CDR3 spans 16 amino acids. V shed 2 bases and J 4 bases; nucleotides not matched to a gene: 4.

J is TRBJ2-3 and V is TRBV19; tentatively, D is TRBD2 (6 bases). The germline CDR1 and CDR2 sequences are LNHDA and SQIVND (reference sequence). Trimming took off 5 bases at V and 1 base at J, with 13 bases between the two ends. The CDR3 extends over 15 amino acids. The CDR3 loop reads CASSPGTLGTDTQYF. CDR3 DNA sequence: TGTGCCAGTAGTCCCGGGACTCTTGGCACAGATACGCAGTATTTT.

V usage is TRBV19 and J usage is TRBJ1-5; D gene uncertain. V lost 4 bases and J 7 bases, leaving 20 bases between the germline ends. In germline, CDR1 is LNHDA, CDR2 SQIVND (reference sequence). The CDR3 length is 16 residues. The CDR3: CASSKDRAGGEQPQHF. CDR3 sequence (DNA): TGTGCCAGTAGTAAGGATCGTGCAGGCGGGGAGCAGCCCCAGCATTTT.

This chain's CDR3 is CASSLVAGSEAFF. The CDR3 DNA follows: TGTGCCAGCAGTTTAGTGGCAGGGAGTGAAGCTTTCTTT. The rearrangement links TRBV28 to TRBJ1-1; the D gene is possibly TRBD1 (5 bases). Per germline, CDR1 MDHEN and CDR2 SYDVKM. Trimming left V 2 bases short and J 7 bases short, with 11 bases between. The CDR3 runs to 13 residues.

The J gene is TRBJ2-5, the V gene TRBV5-4; 10 bases are a match to TRBD1. The germline CDR1 and CDR2 sequences are SGHNT and YYREEE (reference sequence). V trimming: 3 bases; J trimming: 1 base; junction bases outside the gene matches: 6. The CDR3 totals 16 residues. The chain's CDR3 is CASSSRDRGSQETQYF. DNA for the CDR3: TGTGCCAGCAGCTCCCGGGACAGGGGATCCCAAGAGACCCAGTACTTC. Based on the CDR3 plus reference TRBV5-4 and TRBJ2-5, the full variable domain is ETGVTQSPTHLIKTRGQQVTLRCSSQSGHNTVSWYQQALGQGPQFIFQYYREEENGRGNFPPRFSGLQFPNYSSELNVNALELDDSALYLCASSSRDRGSQETQYFGPGTRLLVL.

This clone was seen a handful of times. The rearrangement uses TRBV5-6 and TRBJ2-4; D gene unclear. The ends were cut back, 4 bases at V and 0 bases at J, with 17 bases in the middle. Germline V gives CDR1 SGHDT, CDR2 YYEEEE. CDR3 length: 17 residues. The CDR3: CASSPFNSKEAKNIQYF. The CDR3 DNA reads TGTGCCAGCAGCCCCTTTAATTCTAAGGAAGCCAAAAACATTCAGTACTTC.

Relative to its sample, this clone is medium-sized. V usage is TRBV4-2 and J usage is TRBJ1-5; D is unclear. The V and J ends lost 0 bases and 7 bases respectively, with 13 bases between them. From germline, CDR1 is LGHNA and CDR2 YNFKEQ. The CDR3 length is 15 residues. CDR3 residues: CASSQEGGVGQPQHF. As DNA, the CDR3 is TGTGCCAGCAGCCAAGAGGGCGGGGTAGGGCAGCCCCAGCATTTT.